Listed below are T cell receptor beta chains from one sample, sequenced in a study of OX40 agonist ivuxolimab in advanced cancers. Produced via immunoSEQ multiplex PCR; TCRdb's table is partial and in-frame only. This sample has about 79,000 clones, with 84% found just once. Sample: CD4+ or CD8+ T cells sorted from blood, taken in a trial of the OX40 agonist ivuxolimab. These TCRs come from an adult with an advanced solid tumor such as melanoma, head and neck, liver or kidney cancer. CDR3s include the opening cysteine and the closing phenylalanine or tryptophan. D genes are given only for firm matches. Clone size is shown for a subset of rows, as once, few, many or a class of expanded clone.

TRBV18	.	TRBJ2-1	.	TGTGCCAGCTCACGGGGACTGCCCCCCCGCGATGAGCAGTTCTTC	CASSRGLPPRDEQFF
TRBV28	.	TRBJ2-5	.	TGTGCCAGCAGCACCGGGACCAAAGAGACCCAGTACTTC	CASSTGTKETQYF
TRBV11-1	.	TRBJ2-7	TRBD2	TGTGCCAGCAGCCGACTAGCGGGTGAGTCCTACGAGCAGTACTTC	CASSRLAGESYEQYF
TRBV5-1	.	TRBJ1-4	.	TGCGCCAGCAGCTTGGGTCTAGAAGGGGAAAAACTGTTTTTT	CASSLGLEGEKLFF
TRBV6-5	.	TRBJ2-3	.	TGTGCCAGCAGTTACTCGAGAGGGACCATACTGAGACCGCAGTATTTT	CASSYSRGTILRPQYF
TRBV11-3	.	TRBJ2-3	TRBD1	TGTGCCAGCAGCCTGGGCGACAGGGTTCGGGGAGATACGCAGTATTTT	CASSLGDRVRGDTQYF
TRBV6-5	few	TRBJ2-5	.	TGTGCCAGCAGTAACTCCCAAGAGACCCAGTACTTC	CASSNSQETQYF
TRBV9	.	TRBJ1-2	TRBD1	TGTGCCAGCAGCACTGGGACAGGGTTGGGTGGCTACACCTTC	CASSTGTGLGGYTF
TRBV11-3	.	TRBJ2-2	TRBD1	TGTGCCAGCAGCAAGGGACAGACGAACACCGGGGAGCTGTTTTTT	CASSKGQTNTGELFF
TRBV27	.	TRBJ1-4	.	TGTGCCAGGGGGCCCCCTTTCGAAAAACTGTTTTTT	CARGPPFEKLFF
TRBV7-2	.	TRBJ2-1	.	TGTGCCAGCAGCTCCCGGGACTCCCAATGGAAAGGTGAGCAGTTCTTC	CASSSRDSQWKGEQFF
TRBV4-1	.	TRBJ1-5	TRBD1	TGCGCCAGCAGCCAAGGTTCCGGGACAGGGGCCCGGGGGCCCCAGCATTTT	CASSQGSGTGARGPQHF
TRBV6-4	.	TRBJ1-1	TRBD1	TGTGCCAGCAGCGCAACAGGGGATACTGAAGCTTTCTTT	CASSATGDTEAFF
TRBV5-1	.	TRBJ2-3	TRBD1	TGCGCCAGCAGCTTGGAGCCAGGGGGAACAGATACGCAGTATTTT	CASSLEPGGTDTQYF
TRBV2	.	TRBJ2-7	TRBD1	TGTGCCAGCAGTTCCGGGACAGGGACCAACGAGCAGTACTTC	CASSSGTGTNEQYF
TRBV19	.	TRBJ1-1	.	TGTGCCAGTAGTATAGCTGTGCGGAACACTGAAGCTTTCTTT	CASSIAVRNTEAFF
TRBV7-2	.	TRBJ2-2	TRBD1	TGTGCCAGCAGCGGACGACAGGGGACCGGGGAGCTGTTTTTT	CASSGRQGTGELFF